The next 4 T cell receptor beta chains were all read from a single sample in a study of blood T cell repertoires in COVID-19. Data came from immunoSEQ multiplex PCR; TCRdb stores just in-frame clones and leaves some out. Here the sample spans 250,000 or so clones, 84% being singletons. The specimen sequenced was peripheral blood. Receptors were obtained from a man aged 60-69 years with acute or convalescent COVID-19.

The genes are TRBV9 and TRBJ2-5; D may be TRBD2 (5 bases). V gave up 3 bases and J gave up 3 bases, with 12 bases separating them. CDR1 and CDR2 (germline): SGDLS, YYNGEE. CDR3 length equals 14 residues. The CDR3 DNA sequence: TGTGCCAGCAGCGGGACCTACGGGGAAGAGACCCAGTACTTC. Translated, it gives CASSGTYGEETQYF.

J is TRBJ2-1 and V is TRBV7-6; 7 nucleotides line up with TRBD2. Trimming cost V 5 bases and J 2 bases; bases outside gene matches: 6. The V gene's germline CDR1 is SGHVS and CDR2 FNYEAQ. This CDR3 contains 15 residues. The CDR3 protein is CASSQGTIPYNEQFF. CDR3 nucleotides: TGTGCCAGCAGCCAAGGGACTATTCCCTACAATGAGCAGTTCTTC.

The chain employs TRBV3-1 (or the pseudogene TRBV3-2) and TRBJ1-6, with TRBD1 matching over 8 bases. CDR3 length: 16 amino acids. V dropped 4 bases and J dropped 7; count of bases not matched to a gene: 9. Germline CDR1 LGHDT, CDR2 YNNKEL (reference sequence). The DNA of the CDR3 is TGTGCCAGCAGCCCCCCGCTGACAGGGGTAAATTCACCCCTCCACTTT. Its translation is CASSPPLTGVNSPLHF.

Points on this clone: A single base separates this from a much larger clone, so it may be a read error. The chain carries TRBV7-2 and TRBJ2-7, with TRBD1 matching over 9 bases. CDR1 and CDR2 (germline): SGHTA, FQGNSA. The CDR3 is 14 residues long. V lost 5 bases and J lost 0; bases outside the gene matches: 2. CDR3 in amino acids: CASSPTGGSYEQYF. CDR3 nucleotide sequence: TGTGCCAGCAGCCCGACAGGGGGCTCCTACGAGCAGTACTTC.